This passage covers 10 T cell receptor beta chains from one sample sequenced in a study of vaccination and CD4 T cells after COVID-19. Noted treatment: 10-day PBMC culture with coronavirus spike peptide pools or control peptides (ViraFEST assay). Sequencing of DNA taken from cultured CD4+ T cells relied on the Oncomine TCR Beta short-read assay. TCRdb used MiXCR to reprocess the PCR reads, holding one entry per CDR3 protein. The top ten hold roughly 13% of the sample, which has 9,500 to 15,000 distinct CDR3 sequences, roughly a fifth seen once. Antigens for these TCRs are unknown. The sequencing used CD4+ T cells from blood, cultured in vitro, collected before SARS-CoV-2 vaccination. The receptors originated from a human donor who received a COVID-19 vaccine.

CDR3 nucleotides: TGCAGTGCCTCGGGACTCACTAGCACAGATACGCAGTATTTT. It codes for CSASGLTSTDTQYF. The V gene is TRBV20-1, the J gene TRBJ2-3, with D perhaps TRBD2 (6 bases). V dropped 6 bases and J dropped 0 bases, with 13 bases sitting between them. This CDR3 is built from 14 residues. Germline V CDR1 and CDR2: DFQATT, SNEGSKA (reference sequence).

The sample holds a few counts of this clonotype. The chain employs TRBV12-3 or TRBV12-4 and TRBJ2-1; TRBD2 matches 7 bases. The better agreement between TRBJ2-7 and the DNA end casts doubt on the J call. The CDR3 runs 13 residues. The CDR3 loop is CASSPGGRGEQYF. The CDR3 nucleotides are TGTGCCAGCAGTCCCGGTGGGAGGGGCGAGCAGTACTTC.

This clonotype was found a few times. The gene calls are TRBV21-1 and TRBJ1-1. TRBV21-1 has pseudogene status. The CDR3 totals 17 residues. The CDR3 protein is CASSKKGLGRGGNEAFF. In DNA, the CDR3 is TGTGCCAGCAGCAAAAAGGGCCTAGGGCGTGGGGGGAATGAAGCTTTCTTT.

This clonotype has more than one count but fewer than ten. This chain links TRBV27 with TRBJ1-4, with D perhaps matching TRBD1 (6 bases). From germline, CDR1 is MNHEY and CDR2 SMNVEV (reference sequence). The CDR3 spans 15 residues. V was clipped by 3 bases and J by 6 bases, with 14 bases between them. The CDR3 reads CASSFWNREDEKLFF. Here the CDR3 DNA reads TGTGCCAGCAGTTTCTGGAACAGGGAGGATGAAAAACTGTTTTTT.

Here the CDR3 DNA reads TGTGCCAGCTCAACGGGACGGGATCAGCCCCAGCATTTT. As protein: CASSTGRDQPQHF. The chain recombines TRBV18 with TRBJ1-5; weak D call: TRBD1 (5 bases). V lost 5 bases, J lost 5 bases, and 10 bases lay in between. Looked up from germline, CDR1 is KGHSH and CDR2 is LQKENI. The CDR3 is 13 residues long.

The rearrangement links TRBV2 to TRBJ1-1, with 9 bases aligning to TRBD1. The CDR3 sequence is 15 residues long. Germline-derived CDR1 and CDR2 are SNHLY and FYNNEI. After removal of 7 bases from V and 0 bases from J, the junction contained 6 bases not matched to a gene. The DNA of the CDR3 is TGTGCCAGCAACCCGGACAGGGGAATGAACACTGAAGCTTTCTTT. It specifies CASNPDRGMNTEAFF.

CDR3 sequence (DNA): TGTGCCAGCAGCCAAGAGGTGTCGGACAGCTCCTACGAGCAGTACTTC. Translating it yields CASSQEVSDSSYEQYF. The chain links TRBV4-2 to TRBJ2-7; D may be TRBD1 (6 bases). Trimming pared 0 bases from V and 0 bases from J, leaving 12 bases between. There are 16 residues in the CDR3. Per germline, CDR1 LGHNA and CDR2 YNFKEQ.

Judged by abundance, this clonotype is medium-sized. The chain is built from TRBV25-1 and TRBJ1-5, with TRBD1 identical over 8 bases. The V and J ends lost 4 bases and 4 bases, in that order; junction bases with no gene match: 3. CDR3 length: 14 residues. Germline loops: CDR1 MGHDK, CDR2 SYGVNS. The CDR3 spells CASSGQGLNQPQHF. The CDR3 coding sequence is TGTGCCAGCAGTGGACAGGGGTTGAATCAGCCCCAGCATTTT.

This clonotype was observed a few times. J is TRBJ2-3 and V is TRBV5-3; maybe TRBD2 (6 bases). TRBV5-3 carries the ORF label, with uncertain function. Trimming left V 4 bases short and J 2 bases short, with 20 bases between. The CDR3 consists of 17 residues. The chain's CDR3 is CARSHRQTSISTDTQYF. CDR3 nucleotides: TGTGCCAGAAGCCACCGACAGACTAGTATATCCACAGATACGCAGTATTTT.

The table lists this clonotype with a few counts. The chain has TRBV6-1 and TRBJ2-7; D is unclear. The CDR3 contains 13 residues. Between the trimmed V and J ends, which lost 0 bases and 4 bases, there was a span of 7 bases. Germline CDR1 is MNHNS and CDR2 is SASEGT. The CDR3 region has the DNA TGTGCCAGCAGTGAAGCATCCCCGTACGAGCAGTACTTC. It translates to CASSEASPYEQYF.